This T cell receptor (beta chain) was sequenced for a study of post-analysis software for immune sequencing data. Study results and limitations: TRBV segments more frequent in patients than in controls numbered several and included TRBV5-6, TRBV5-1 and TRBV20-1.

The TCR beta cDNA libraries carried unique molecular identifiers. TCRdb reanalysed the PCR reads using MiXCR and keeps one entry per CDR3 protein. In the table there are about 680,000 distinct CDR3 sequences, over 45% of which are singletons. The CDR3 is 13 residues long. CDR1 is SGDLS, CDR2 YYNGEE, per germline. This clonotype came up a few times. Its antigen remains unidentified. This chain uses TRBV9 with TRBJ2-4, with D unclear. The better agreement between TRBJ2-7 and the DNA end casts doubt on the J call. The origin of this receptor is a girl aged 2 to 9 with multiple sclerosis. Material: blood. This CDR3 reads CASSGAPRDEQYF. DNA of the CDR3: TGTGCCAGCAGCGGAGCCCCTAGAGACGAGCAGTACTTC.